What follows are 17 T cell receptor beta chains derived from one specimen sequenced in a study of T-cell memory formation after mild COVID-19. TCRdb reprocessed the 5' RACE reads with MiXCR, giving one entry per CDR3 protein. The data hold 250,000 to 350,000 distinct CDR3 sequences, with around 16% observed a single time. The sequenced sample was PBMCs or a T cell subset sorted from them (not recorded which). Every receptor here comes from a man aged 18 to 30 who had mild COVID-19 (a few samples of this study predate the infection). Cell type and time point are not known.

The chain recombines TRBV11-2 with TRBJ1-1; D unresolved. V lost 3 bases to trimming and J lost 3 bases, with 11 bases between them. The length of the CDR3 is 14 residues. The germline CDR1 and CDR2 sequences are SGHAT and FQNNGV. Written as DNA, the CDR3 is TGTGCCAGCAGCTTGGAGGGAGAGGACACTGAAGCTTTCTTT. Its translation is CASSLEGEDTEAFF.

This chain links TRBV4-1 with TRBJ2-1; perhaps TRBD2 as D (5 bases). V lost 5 bases to trimming and J lost 10 bases, with 12 bases between them. The V gene's germline CDR1 is MGHRA and CDR2 YSYEKL. The CDR3 totals 12 residues. The CDR3 coding sequence is TGCGCCAGCAGCGAAGGAACGGGGGAGCAGTTCTTC. It encodes CASSEGTGEQFF.

V gene TRBV12-2 combines with J gene TRBJ2-7; the table names TRBD1, a call not compared with the DNA. TRBV12-2 is marked as a pseudogene. The CDR3 has 14 residues. The CDR3 is CASRPVPGSYEQYF. CDR3 nucleotide sequence: TGTGCAAGTCGCCCCGTGCCCGGGTCCTACGAGCAGTACTTC.

The genes are TRBV6-5 and TRBJ2-5; 7 bases align to TRBD1. V shed 4 bases, J shed 7 bases, and the junction held 6 bases outside the gene matches. Looked up from germline, CDR1 is MNHEY and CDR2 is SVGAGI. The CDR3 covers 13 residues. The CDR3 DNA follows: TGTGCCAGCAGTTTTGGACAGGACGGGACCCAGTACTTC. Translation gives CASSFGQDGTQYF.

This clonotype was detected only a few times. The J gene is TRBJ1-2, the V gene TRBV9; D might be TRBD1 (5 bases). V lost 3 bases and J 2 bases, leaving 8 bases between the germline ends. CDR1 is SGDLS and CDR2 is YYNGEE in the germline V gene. The CDR3 contains 13 residues. In DNA form, the CDR3 reads TGTGCCAGCAGCGCCGGACACAACTATGGCTACACCTTC. Amino acids: CASSAGHNYGYTF.

This rearrangement joins TRBV28 to TRBJ2-1; 9 positions agree with TRBD1. V gave up 4 bases and J gave up 8 bases; unmatched junction bases: 12. There are 16 residues in the CDR3. Germline V gene data show CDR1 as MDHEN and CDR2 as SYDVKM. DNA of the CDR3: TGTGCCAGCAGTTCCCCCGGGACAGGGCCGGGCGATGAGCAGTTCTTC. Its protein product is CASSSPGTGPGDEQFF.

This chain uses TRBV5-1 with TRBJ2-5; possible D gene TRBD1, 6 bases. V gave up 4 bases and J gave up 4 bases, with 20 bases separating them. The CDR3 covers 16 residues. Germline CDR1 and CDR2: SGHRS and YFSETQ. The CDR3 sequence: CASSVGLRGNGETQYF. In DNA form, the CDR3 reads TGCGCCAGCAGCGTCGGACTGAGGGGGAACGGAGAGACCCAGTACTTC.

V and J are TRBV12-3 or TRBV12-4 and TRBJ2-1, with 8 positions matching TRBD2. V shed 6 bases and J 8 bases; nucleotides not matched to a gene: 12. The CDR3 runs to 15 residues. The CDR3 DNA is TGTGCCAGCAGCCAGGGACTAGGGGGGTGGGATGAGCAGTTCTTC. Amino acid sequence: CASSQGLGGWDEQFF.

J is TRBJ2-7 and V is TRBV27; D may correspond to TRBD1 or TRBD2 (6 bases each). The V gene lost 6 bases and the J gene lost 3 bases, with 12 bases spanning the gap. The CDR3 is 13 amino acids. Germline CDR1 and CDR2: MNHEY and SMNVEV (reference sequence). In DNA, the CDR3 is TGTGCCAGCAGACCCGGGGGCAGCTACGAGCAGTACGTC. This sequence encodes CASRPGGSYEQYV.

The chain combines TRBV15 with TRBJ2-3; perhaps TRBD1 as D (5 bases). The CDR3 has 15 residues. Germline lookup yields CDR1 LNHNV and CDR2 YYDKDF (reference sequence). V was trimmed by 2 bases and J by 0 bases, leaving 9 bases between them. CDR3 sequence (DNA): TGTGCCACCAGCAGATACAGGTCGAGCACAGATACGCAGTATTTT. This gives the protein CATSRYRSSTDTQYF. The variable domain in full, with the rest retrieved from reference TRBV15 and TRBJ2-3, is DAMVIQNPRYQVTQFGKPVTLSCSQTLNHNVMYWYQQKSSQAPKLLFHYYDKDFNNEADTPDNFQSRRPNTSFCFLDIRSPGLGDTAMYLCATSRYRSSTDTQYFGPGTRLTVL.

This clonotype was recorded at least ten times. The chain has TRBV4-1 and TRBJ2-3; 8 nucleotides line up with TRBD2. V was clipped by 2 bases and J by 0 bases; unmatched bases: 4. CDR1 is MGHRA and CDR2 is YSYEKL in the germline V gene. The CDR3 is 16 amino acids. CDR3 bases: TGCGCCAGCAGCCAATCCGCTAGCGGGAGCACAGATACGCAGTATTTT. Translating gives CASSQSASGSTDTQYF.

The chain recombines TRBV10-1 with TRBJ2-2; 8 nucleotides agree with TRBD1. This CDR3 contains 14 residues. The V gene end was trimmed by 5 bases and the J gene end by 6 bases; junction bases not matched to a gene: 5. Germline V gene data show CDR1 as WNHNN and CDR2 as SYGVQD (reference sequence). CDR3 in amino acids: CASSSQGGSGELFF. The CDR3 bases are TGCGCCAGCAGTTCACAGGGGGGATCCGGGGAGCTGTTTTTT.

The chain couples TRBV7-2 to TRBJ2-1; D not resolved. The CDR3 totals 15 residues. Looked up from germline, CDR1 is SGHTA and CDR2 is FQGNSA. Between the trimmed V and J ends, which lost 5 bases and 3 bases, there was a span of 14 bases. The CDR3 loop is CASSLLDGFYNEQFF. In nucleotides, the CDR3 is TGTGCCAGCAGCCTCCTCGATGGGTTCTACAATGAGCAGTTCTTC. The whole variable domain, remainder taken from reference TRBV7-2 and TRBJ2-1, is GAGVSQSPSNKVTEKGKDVELRCDPISGHTALYWYRQSLGQGLEFLIYFQGNSAPDKSGLPSDRFSAERTGGSVSTLTIQRTQQEDSAVYLCASSLLDGFYNEQFFGPGTRLTVL.

A few counts support this clonotype. The rearrangement joins TRBV12-3 or TRBV12-4 to TRBJ2-7; D gene ambiguous. CDR3 size: 14 residues. Trimming took 3 bases from V and 0 from J, leaving 9 bases between them. The CDR3 sequence is CASSFGRSSYEQYF. The CDR3 DNA sequence: TGTGCCAGCAGTTTCGGTCGGAGCTCCTACGAGCAGTACTTC.

The V call is TRBV4-3, the J call TRBJ1-1, with a tentative D call TRBD1 (6 bases). The CDR3 is made up of 16 amino acids. Looked up from germline, CDR1 is LGHNA and CDR2 is YSLEER. The germline V and J ends were trimmed by 1 base and 4 bases, with 16 bases remaining between them. The CDR3 DNA follows: TGCGCCAGCAGCCAAGCGAGAGGGGGATGGAGCACTGAAGCTTTCTTT. The encoded protein is CASSQARGGWSTEAFF.

This clonotype was picked up a small number of times. J is TRBJ2-1 and V is TRBV9, with TRBD2 matching over 8 bases. Germline assignment: CDR1 SGDLS and CDR2 YYNGEE. CDR3 size: 17 residues. J was trimmed by 7 bases and V by 4 bases; bases with no gene match: 16. The CDR3 DNA sequence: TGTGCCAGCAGCCTACCTCCCGTAGCGGGGTCGTGGAATGAGCAGTTCTTC. Protein: CASSLPPVAGSWNEQFF.

V gene TRBV11-2 combines with J gene TRBJ1-1, with a tentative D call TRBD1 (6 bases). Germline CDR1 and CDR2: SGHAT and FQNNGV. Trimming stripped 6 bases from V and 4 bases from J, with 12 bases between. This CDR3 has 13 amino acids. This CDR3 is CASREQGFTEAFF. The CDR3 DNA follows: TGTGCCAGCAGAGAACAGGGCTTCACTGAAGCTTTCTTT.